One TCR beta chain is described in this entry. Antigen: not known. Stated time point: baseline pretreatment blood. Treatment indicated: 15 Gy SBRT to primary tumor, nephrectomy 4 weeks later. The patient's renal cell carcinoma had clear cell pathology. The sample comes from a study of radiation and T cells in renal cell carcinoma. Germline V gene lookup returns CDR1 MNHNY and CDR2 SVGAGI (reference sequence). V shed 6 bases, J shed 7 bases, and the junction held 4 bases outside the gene matches. The CDR3 sequence is 13 residues long. General study results and limits: In blood, top tumor clones expanded by 2 weeks, shrinking by 4. Without pretreatment biopsies, baseline tumor clonotype presence was undetermined.

The assay was immunoSEQ multiplex PCR, and TCRdb's table has in-frame clones only and misses some. Among about 140,000 clones, 83% were seen once, and the ten largest hold roughly 23%. This receptor was taken from a woman in her forties or fifties with renal cell carcinoma. The V and J genes are TRBV6-6 and TRBJ1-2; the match to TRBD1 covers 11 bases. The source was blood, collected from a patient whose treatment included radiotherapy and nephrectomy. CDR3 in DNA: TGTGCCAGCAGCCCGGGACAGGGGGGTGGCTACACCTTC. Amino acids: CASSPGQGGGYTF.